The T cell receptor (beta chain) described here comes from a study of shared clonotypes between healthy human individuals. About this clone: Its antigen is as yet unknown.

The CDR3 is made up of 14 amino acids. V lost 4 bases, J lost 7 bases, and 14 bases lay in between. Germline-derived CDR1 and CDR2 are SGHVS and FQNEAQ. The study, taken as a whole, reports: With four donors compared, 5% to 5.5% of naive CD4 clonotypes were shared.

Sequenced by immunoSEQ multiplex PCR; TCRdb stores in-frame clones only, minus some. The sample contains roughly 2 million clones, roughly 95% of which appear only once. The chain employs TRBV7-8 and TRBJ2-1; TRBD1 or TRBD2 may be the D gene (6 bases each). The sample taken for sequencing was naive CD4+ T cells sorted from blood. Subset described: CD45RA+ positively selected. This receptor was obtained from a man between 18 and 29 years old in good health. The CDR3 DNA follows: TGTGCCAGCAGCTCCACGGGGGCAGGGAATGAGCAGTTCTTC. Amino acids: CASSSTGAGNEQFF.